This is a list of T cell receptor beta chains from one sample in a study of T cells in Graves' hyperthyroidism and ophthalmopathy. TCRdb reprocessed the multiplex PCR reads via MiXCR and lists one record per CDR3 protein. Of 300,000 to 450,000 distinct CDR3 sequences listed, 15% to 19% are singletons. What was sequenced was blood. Receptor source: a woman aged 18-29 years with Graves' hyperthyroidism that later progressed to Graves' ophthalmopathy. Each CDR3 is given with its conserved first and last residue. D genes are given only for firm matches. The listing skips clone size in some rows; elsewhere it reads once, few, many or a size class.

D: TRBD1
V: TRBV20-1
length: 14
J: TRBJ1-4
size: many
CDR3: CSALGQGANEKLFF
DNA: TGCAGTGCACTCGGACAGGGGGCTAATGAAAAACTGTTTTTT

D: .
V: TRBV7-9
length: 15
J: TRBJ1-1
size: .
CDR3: CASSPSWRVNTEAFF
DNA: TGTGCCAGCAGCCCATCGTGGCGGGTGAACACTGAAGCTTTCTTT

D: TRBD1
V: TRBV28
length: 13
J: TRBJ2-7
size: many
CDR3: CASRRQGEYEQYF
DNA: TGTGCCAGCAGGAGACAGGGGGAATACGAGCAGTACTTC

D: .
V: TRBV13
length: 14
J: TRBJ1-1
size: .
CDR3: CASSLEGRNTKAFF
DNA: TGTGCCAGCAGCTTAGAGGGGAGGAACACTAAAGCTTTCTTT

D: TRBD2
V: TRBV30
length: 13
J: TRBJ2-1
size: many
CDR3: CAWSDSGDNEQFF
DNA: TGTGCCTGGAGCGATAGCGGGGATAATGAGCAGTTCTTC

D: TRBD2
V: TRBV28
length: 14
J: TRBJ2-1
size: many
CDR3: CASGRAGVYNEQFF
DNA: TGTGCCAGTGGGCGCGCGGGAGTCTACAATGAGCAGTTCTTC

D: .
V: TRBV27
length: 14
J: TRBJ2-5
size: few
CDR3: CASSNLQGGETQYF
DNA: TGTGCCAGCAGTAATCTACAGGGAGGAGAGACCCAGTACTTC

D: TRBD1
V: TRBV11-2
length: 15
J: TRBJ1-2
size: many
CDR3: CASSLTGASLYGYTF
DNA: TGTGCCAGCAGCTTAACAGGGGCGAGTCTCTATGGCTACACCTTC

D: .
V: TRBV24-1
length: 16
J: TRBJ2-2
size: .
CDR3: CATSESRVSNTGELFF
DNA: TGTGCCACCAGTGAGAGTCGGGTCTCGAACACCGGGGAGCTGTTTTTT

D: TRBD2
V: TRBV6-1
length: 16
J: TRBJ2-5
size: many
CDR3: CASSEVSGRARETQYF
DNA: TGTGCCAGCAGTGAAGTTAGCGGGAGGGCCAGAGAGACCCAGTACTTC

D: .
V: TRBV20-1
length: 13
J: TRBJ2-7
size: .
CDR3: CSARDKGPYEQYF
DNA: TGCAGTGCTAGAGATAAGGGGCCCTACGAGCAGTACTTC

D: .
V: TRBV7-2
length: 16
J: TRBJ1-5
size: many
CDR3: CASSLGGTVSNQPQHF
DNA: TGTGCCAGCAGCTTAGGGGGGACGGTTAGCAATCAGCCCCAGCATTTT

D: TRBD2
V: TRBV6-2/TRBV6-3
length: 18
J: TRBJ2-1
size: few
CDR3: CASKMATSGSTPYNEQFF
DNA: TGTGCCAGCAAAATGGCGACTAGCGGGAGTACTCCCTACAATGAGCAGTTCTTC

D: .
V: TRBV12-3/TRBV12-4
length: 17
J: TRBJ2-1
size: .
CDR3: CASRSLARGDQNNEQFF
DNA: TGTGCCAGCAGATCCCTGGCACGGGGCGACCAAAACAATGAGCAGTTCTTC

D: .
V: TRBV9
length: 14
J: TRBJ1-1
size: many
CDR3: CASSAQQKNTEAFF
DNA: TGTGCCAGCAGCGCCCAACAGAAAAACACTGAAGCTTTCTTT

D: TRBD2
V: TRBV5-4
length: 15
J: TRBJ2-1
size: few
CDR3: CASSRGLEYGNEQFF
DNA: TGTGCCAGCAGCCGGGGACTAGAGTACGGCAATGAGCAGTTCTTC

D: .
V: TRBV29-1
length: 13
J: TRBJ2-7
size: few
CDR3: CSVETDSAYEQYF
DNA: TGCAGCGTTGAAACGGACTCGGCCTACGAGCAGTACTTC

D: TRBD1
V: TRBV18
length: 15
J: TRBJ2-2
size: many
CDR3: CASSRTGANTGELFF
DNA: TGTGCCAGCTCACGGACAGGGGCGAACACCGGGGAGCTGTTTTTT

D: .
V: TRBV6-1
length: 12
J: TRBJ2-1
size: many
CDR3: CASSVQGIEQFF
DNA: TGTGCCAGCAGTGTACAGGGAATTGAGCAGTTCTTC